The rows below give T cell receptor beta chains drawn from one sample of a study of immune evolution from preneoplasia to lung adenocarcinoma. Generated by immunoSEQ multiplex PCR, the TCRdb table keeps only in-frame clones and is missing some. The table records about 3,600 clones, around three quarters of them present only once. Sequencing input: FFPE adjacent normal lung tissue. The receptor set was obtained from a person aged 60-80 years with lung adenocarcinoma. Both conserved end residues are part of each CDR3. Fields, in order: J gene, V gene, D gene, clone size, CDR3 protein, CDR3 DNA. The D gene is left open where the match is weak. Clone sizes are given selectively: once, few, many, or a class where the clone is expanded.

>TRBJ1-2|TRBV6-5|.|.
CASSSSVGYGYTF
TGTGCCAGCAGTTCCTCTGTCGGATATGGCTACACCTTC
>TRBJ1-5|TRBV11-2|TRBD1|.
CASTLRGLNQPQHF
TGTGCCAGCACCCTCAGGGGGCTCAATCAGCCCCAGCATTTT
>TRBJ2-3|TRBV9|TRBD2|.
CASSVVRLAGGTDTQYF
TGTGCCAGCAGCGTAGTTAGACTAGCGGGAGGGACAGATACGCAGTATTTT
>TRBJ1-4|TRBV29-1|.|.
CSVEKIGGAANEKLFF
TGCAGCGTTGAAAAAATCGGGGGCGCGGCTAATGAAAAACTGTTTTTT
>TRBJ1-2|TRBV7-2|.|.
CASSLFGDGYTF
TGTGCCAGCAGCTTATTCGGGGATGGCTACACCTTC
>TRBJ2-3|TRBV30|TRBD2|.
CAWRGTRFGTDTQYF
TGTGCCTGGAGAGGGACTAGATTTGGCACAGATACGCAGTATTTT
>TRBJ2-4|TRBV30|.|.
CAWSVVGSAKNIQYF
TGTGCCTGGAGTGTAGTCGGCTCAGCCAAAAACATTCAGTACTTT
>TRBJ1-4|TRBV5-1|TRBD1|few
CASSLAGTGDEKLFF
TGCGCCAGCAGCTTGGCCGGGACAGGGGATGAAAAACTGTTTTTT
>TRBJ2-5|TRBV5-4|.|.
CASSRQGTVETQYF
TGTGCCAGCTCTCGCCAGGGTACCGTTGAGACCCAGTACTTC
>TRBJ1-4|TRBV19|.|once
CASSLQGEGKLFF
TGTGCCAGTAGTCTCCAAGGGGAGGGAAAACTGTTTTTT
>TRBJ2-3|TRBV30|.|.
CAWSYGVGTDTQYF
TGTGCCTGGAGCTACGGGGTGGGCACAGATACGCAGTATTTT
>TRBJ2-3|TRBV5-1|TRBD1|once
CASSLETGGTDTQYF
TGCGCCAGCAGCTTGGAAACAGGGGGAACAGATACGCAGTATTTT
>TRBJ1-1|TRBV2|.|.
CVTDTEAFF
TGTGTTACAGACACTGAAGCTTTCTTT
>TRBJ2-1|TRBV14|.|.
CASSLIWSSYNEQFF
TGTGCCAGCAGCCTTATCTGGAGCTCCTACAATGAGCAGTTCTTC
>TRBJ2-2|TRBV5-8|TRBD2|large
CASSGQAGARTGELFF
TGTGCCAGCAGCGGGCAGGCGGGAGCAAGGACCGGGGAGCTGTTTTTT
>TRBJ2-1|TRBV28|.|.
CASIDLDEQFF
TGTGCCAGCATAGATCTCGATGAGCAGTTCTTC
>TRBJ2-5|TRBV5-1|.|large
CASGRDSWRETQYF
TGCGCCAGCGGAAGGGACTCCTGGCGGGAGACCCAGTACTTC
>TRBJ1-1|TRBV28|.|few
CASSLQGTIEAFF
TGTGCCAGCAGCCTACAGGGCACCATTGAAGCTTTCTTT
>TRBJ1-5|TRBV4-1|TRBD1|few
CASSLRQGLDQPQHF
TGCGCCAGCAGCCTGCGACAGGGGCTGGATCAGCCCCAGCATTTT
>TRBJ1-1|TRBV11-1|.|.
CASSEKDGSTEAFF
TGTGCCAGCAGCGAAAAAGACGGGTCCACTGAAGCTTTCTTT
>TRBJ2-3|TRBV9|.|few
CASSVSSEDTQYF
TGTGCCAGCAGCGTAAGTAGCGAAGATACGCAGTATTTT
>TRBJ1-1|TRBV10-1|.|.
CASSGDTQVTEAFF
TGCGCCAGCAGTGGGGACACCCAGGTCACTGAAGCTTTCTTT
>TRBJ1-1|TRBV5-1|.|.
CASSFKGQNTEAFF
TGCGCCAGCAGCTTTAAGGGGCAGAACACTGAAGCTTTCTTT
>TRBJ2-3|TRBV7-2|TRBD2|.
CASSPTSGKGTDTQYF
TGTGCCAGCAGCCCGACTAGCGGGAAAGGCACAGATACGCAGTATTTT
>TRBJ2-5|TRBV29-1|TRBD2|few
CSVGLAGIETQYF
TGCAGCGTAGGGCTAGCGGGAATAGAGACCCAGTACTTC
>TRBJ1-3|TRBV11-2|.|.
CASSLDAGPGNTIYF
TGTGCCAGCAGCTTAGACGCGGGACCTGGAAACACCATATATTTT
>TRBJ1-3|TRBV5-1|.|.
CASSLEGSEGNTIYF
TGCGCCAGCAGCTTGGAGGGGTCTGAAGGAAACACCATATATTTT
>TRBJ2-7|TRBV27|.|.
CASSLSWAPYEQYF
TGTGCCAGCAGTTTATCTTGGGCGCCCTACGAGCAGTACTTC
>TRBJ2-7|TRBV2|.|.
CASMGTLLAEQYF
TGTGCCAGCATGGGGACCTTGTTGGCCGAGCAGTACTTC
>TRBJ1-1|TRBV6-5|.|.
CASSYSGLDEAFF
TGTGCCAGCAGTTACTCGGGACTCGATGAAGCTTTCTTT
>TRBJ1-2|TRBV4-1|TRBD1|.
CASSHTGQGAYGYTF
TGCGCCAGCAGCCACACCGGACAGGGGGCATATGGCTACACCTTC
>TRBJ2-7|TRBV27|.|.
CASSTARSSYEQYF
TGTGCCAGCTCTACCGCCCGGAGCTCCTACGAGCAGTACTTC
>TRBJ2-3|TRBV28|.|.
CASSFGDGATDTQYF
TGTGCCAGCAGTTTTGGGGACGGGGCGACAGATACGCAGTATTTT
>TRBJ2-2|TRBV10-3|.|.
CAISEAGELFF
TGTGCCATCAGTGAGGCTGGGGAGCTGTTTTTT
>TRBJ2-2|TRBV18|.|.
CAIRQGGTGELFF
TGTGCCATCCGCCAGGGAGGCACCGGGGAGCTGTTTTTT
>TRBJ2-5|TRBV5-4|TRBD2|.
CASSPDRGLVVGETQYF
TGTGCCAGCAGCCCCGACCGAGGACTAGTCGTAGGAGAGACCCAGTACTTC
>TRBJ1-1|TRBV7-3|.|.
CASSKSGERTEAFF
TGTGCCAGCAGTAAATCAGGGGAGAGAACTGAAGCTTTCTTT
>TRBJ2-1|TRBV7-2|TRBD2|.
CASSLSSGRDHEQFF
TGTGCCAGCAGCTTGAGTAGCGGGAGGGACCATGAGCAGTTCTTC
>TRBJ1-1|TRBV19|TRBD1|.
CASSISGGNTEAFF
TGTGCCAGTAGCATCTCAGGGGGGAACACTGAAGCTTTCTTT
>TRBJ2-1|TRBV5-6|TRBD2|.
CASSPPGTSGTPYNEQFF
TGTGCCAGCAGCCCGCCTGGGACTAGCGGGACGCCCTACAATGAGCAGTTCTTC
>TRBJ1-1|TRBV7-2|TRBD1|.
CASSFGTGLMSTEAFF
TGTGCCAGCAGCTTCGGGACAGGGTTGATGAGCACTGAAGCTTTCTTT
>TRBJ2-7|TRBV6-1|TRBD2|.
CASSEWLAAPYEQYF
TGTGCCAGCAGTGAATGGCTAGCGGCCCCCTACGAGCAGTACTTC
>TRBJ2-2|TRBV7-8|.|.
CASSFPTTGELFF
TGTGCCAGCAGCTTCCCAACCACCGGGGAGCTGTTTTTT
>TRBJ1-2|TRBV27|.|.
CASSLSTGTGGYTF
TGTGCCAGCAGTTTATCAACAGGGACGGGCGGCTACACCTTC
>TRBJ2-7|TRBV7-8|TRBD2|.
CASSHTGTSDYEQYF
TGTGCCAGCAGTCATACCGGGACTAGCGACTACGAGCAGTACTTC
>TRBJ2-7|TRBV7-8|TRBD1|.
CASSWAGAWDRGFYEQYF
TGTGCCAGCAGCTGGGCTGGAGCGTGGGACAGGGGGTTCTACGAGCAGTACTTC
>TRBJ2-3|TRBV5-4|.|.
CASSLTKRTDTQYF
TGTGCCAGCAGCTTGACCAAACGCACAGATACGCAGTATTTT
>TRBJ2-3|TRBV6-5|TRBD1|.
CASGQGTDTQYF
TGTGCCAGCGGACAGGGCACAGATACGCAGTATTTT
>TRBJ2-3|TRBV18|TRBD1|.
CASSPGTGTAGTQYF
TGTGCCAGCTCACCCGGGACAGGGACAGCGGGTACGCAGTATTTT
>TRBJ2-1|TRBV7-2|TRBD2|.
CASRLAGGPRGSYNEQFF
TGTGCCAGCAGGCTAGCGGGAGGGCCTCGGGGTTCCTACAATGAGCAGTTCTTC
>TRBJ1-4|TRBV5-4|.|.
CASSRLPDFNEKLFF
TGTGCCAGCAGCAGACTTCCCGATTTTAATGAAAAACTGTTTTTT
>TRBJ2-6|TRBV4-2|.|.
CASSQARSPSGANVLTF
TGTGCCAGCAGCCAAGCCCGATCCCCTAGTGGGGCCAACGTCCTGACTTTC
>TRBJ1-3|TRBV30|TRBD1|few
CAWSRDSGWGNTIYF
TGTGCCTGGAGTAGGGACAGCGGATGGGGAAACACCATATATTTT